This section outlines one TCR beta chain sequence together with its context. This entry is derived from a study of blood T cell repertoires in COVID-19. Some clones are missing from TCRdb's copy, which holds only in-frame ones; the method was immunoSEQ multiplex PCR. The sample lists about 480,000 clones; approximately 91% were seen once. CDR3 length equals 15 residues. CDR1 is SGHTA, CDR2 FQGNSA, per germline. V was clipped by 5 bases and J by 4 bases, with 17 bases between them. This TCR was recovered from a woman aged 60-70 years who had recovered from COVID-19. The V gene is TRBV7-2, the J gene TRBJ1-2, with no clear D. The sequenced sample consisted of PBMCs or T cells enriched from blood (not recorded which). CDR3 sequence (DNA): TGTACCAGCAGCGTAGGAGGTGTTGGCGGCTATGGCTACACCTTC. Residues: CTSSVGGVGGYGYTF.